This passage covers 19 T cell receptor beta chains from one sample sequenced in a study of shared clonotypes between healthy human individuals. Generated by immunoSEQ multiplex PCR, the TCRdb table keeps only in-frame clones and is missing some. The table includes roughly 1 million clones, approximately 78% detected once. Sequences were obtained from memory CD4+ T cells from PBMCs. Subset described: CD45RA-negative fraction. All receptors derive from a man between 18 and 29 years old in good health. Some clones in this sample may be carry-over from other donors' samples.

The V gene is TRBV5-1, the J gene TRBJ2-7, with TRBD1 matching over 11 bases. Germline lookup yields CDR1 SGHRS and CDR2 YFSETQ. V lost 6 bases, J lost 6 bases, and 8 bases stayed unmatched. There are 14 residues in the CDR3. CDR3 region: CASNIGQGASEQYF. For the CDR3, the DNA is TGCGCCAGCAATATCGGACAGGGGGCCTCCGAGCAGTACTTC.

The chain has TRBV7-2 and TRBJ2-1; D not certain. Germline CDR1 SGHTA, CDR2 FQGNSA. The CDR3 consists of 13 residues. V was trimmed by 5 bases and J by 5 bases, leaving 10 bases between them. CDR3 DNA: TGTGCCAGCAGCCGAACCCGCAACAATGAGCAGTTCTTC. Protein: CASSRTRNNEQFF. Filled out from reference TRBV7-2 and TRBJ2-1, the complete variable domain reads GAGVSQSPSNKVTEKGKDVELRCDPISGHTALYWYRQSLGQGLEFLIYFQGNSAPDKSGLPSDRFSAERTGGSVSTLTIQRTQQEDSAVYLCASSRTRNNEQFFGPGTRLTVL.

V usage is TRBV5-5 and J usage is TRBJ2-2; no clear D gene. The ends were cut back, 2 bases at V and 3 bases at J, with 8 bases in the middle. The germline gives CDR1 SGHKS, CDR2 YYEKEE (reference sequence). This CDR3 has 14 amino acids. This CDR3 reads CASSLEEYTGELFF. CDR3 sequence (DNA): TGTGCCAGCAGCTTAGAAGAATACACCGGGGAGCTGTTTTTT.

The CDR3 protein is CASSGGTAENEQYF. CDR3 DNA sequence: TGTGCCAGCAGTGGGGGGACCGCCGAGAACGAGCAGTACTTC. The gene calls are TRBV28 and TRBJ2-7, with D possibly being TRBD2 (6 bases). Per germline, CDR1 MDHEN and CDR2 SYDVKM. Trimming pared 5 bases from V and 5 bases from J, leaving 16 bases between. This CDR3 is 14 amino acids long.

The CDR3 bases are TGTGCCAGCAGCCCAGACAATGGGGGCGCGACTGAAGCTTTCTTT. Translating gives CASSPDNGGATEAFF. This chain connects TRBV14 to TRBJ1-1; TRBD1 might be the D (6 bases). CDR1 and CDR2 (germline): SGHDN, FVKESK. The CDR3 covers 15 residues. V was trimmed by 4 bases and J by 5 bases, leaving 17 bases between them.

The V call is TRBV28, the J call TRBJ2-7; D is possibly TRBD2 (5 bases). CDR3 length equals 12 residues. Germline V gene lookup returns CDR1 MDHEN and CDR2 SYDVKM. V dropped 7 bases and J dropped 7 bases, with 14 bases sitting between them. The CDR3 sequence is CASTTTTREQYF. The CDR3 DNA is TGTGCCAGCACCACGACTACTAGGGAGCAGTACTTC.

This sequence joins TRBV5-1 and TRBJ1-3; TRBD1 is a possible D gene (6 bases). Between the trimmed V and J ends, which lost 1 base and 0 bases, there was a span of 11 bases. The CDR3 has 16 residues. Germline CDR1 and CDR2: SGHRS and YFSETQ. The CDR3 region is CASSLSLGGSGNTIYF. The CDR3, as DNA: TGCGCCAGCAGCTTGAGCTTAGGGGGCTCTGGAAACACCATATATTTT.

Concerning this clone: Other DNA sequences in this sample translate to the same CDR3. The chain couples TRBV7-3 to TRBJ2-5; TRBD1 or TRBD2 may be the D gene (5 bases each). V lost 5 bases, J lost 1 base, and 17 bases lay in between. CDR1 SGHTA and CDR2 FQGTGA come from the germline V gene. The CDR3 covers 16 residues. The CDR3 nucleotides read TGTGCCAGCAGCCCTCGCCCGGGGCAGGGCCAAGAGACCCAGTACTTC. Protein sequence: CASSPRPGQGQETQYF.

The count of this clone is one. The chain links TRBV6-6 to TRBJ2-5, with D possibly TRBD1 on 6 matching bases. The germline V and J ends were trimmed by 6 bases and 5 bases, with 13 bases remaining between them. The CDR3 has 13 residues. Per germline, CDR1 MNHNY and CDR2 SVGAGI (reference sequence). The chain's CDR3 is CASSPFQGETQYF. The CDR3 DNA follows: TGTGCCAGCAGCCCTTTTCAGGGGGAGACCCAGTACTTC.

This chain uses TRBV28 with TRBJ1-5; D is possibly TRBD1 (5 bases). Germline-derived CDR1 and CDR2 are MDHEN and SYDVKM. The CDR3 totals 15 residues. The ends were cut back, 2 bases at V and 6 bases at J, with 14 bases in the middle. The CDR3 nucleotides read TGTGCCAGCAGTTTACAGGGCTCGGGGCTTCAGCCCCAGCATTTT. This translates into CASSLQGSGLQPQHF.

The gene calls are TRBV6-6 and TRBJ2-7, with TRBD2 matching 7 bases. Trimming at V came to 4 bases and at J to 2 bases, leaving 5 bases not matched to a gene. Germline V gene lookup returns CDR1 MNHNY and CDR2 SVGAGI (reference sequence). The length of the CDR3 is 14 residues. The chain's CDR3 is CASSLGGTTYEQYF. In DNA form, the CDR3 reads TGTGCCAGCAGTTTGGGCGGGACTACCTACGAGCAGTACTTC.

There are a few counts of this clone. V and J are TRBV9 and TRBJ2-4; unclear D gene. The ends were cut back, 4 bases at V and 0 bases at J, with 11 bases in the middle. Germline CDR1 is SGDLS and CDR2 is YYNGEE. The CDR3 runs to 15 residues. The CDR3 is CASSPREIAKNIQYF. CDR3 nucleotide sequence: TGTGCCAGCAGCCCGCGAGAGATAGCCAAAAACATTCAGTACTTC.

This clone was seen a single time. The V call is TRBV18, the J call TRBJ1-2; no firm D call. V was cut by 3 bases and J by 3 bases, with 11 bases left in between. The germline gives CDR1 KGHSH, CDR2 LQKENI. CDR3 length: 14 residues. CDR3 nucleotides: TGTGCCAGCTCACCTCTCGGAGCAGACTATGGCTACACCTTC. This encodes CASSPLGADYGYTF.

The gene calls are TRBV7-2 and TRBJ2-3; 10 bases fit TRBD2. Germline V gene sequence: CDR1 SGHTA, CDR2 FQGNSA. V dropped 1 base and J dropped 10; count of bases not matched to a gene: 8. The CDR3 spans 15 residues. CDR3 loop: CASSLGSPSGSSQYF. The CDR3 nucleotides are TGTGCCAGCAGCTTAGGGTCTCCTAGCGGGAGTTCGCAGTATTTT.

Written as DNA, the CDR3 is TGTGCCAGCAGCTCGGCCGGGGCTAACTATGGCTACACCTTC. Residues: CASSSAGANYGYTF. The chain has TRBV9 and TRBJ1-2; D remains ambiguous. V lost 4 bases and J lost 0, with 10 bases in between. The CDR3 totals 14 residues. Germline values: CDR1 SGDLS, CDR2 YYNGEE.

This chain uses TRBV4-1 with TRBJ1-5; no firm D call. CDR3 size: 13 residues. Between the trimmed V and J ends, which lost 4 bases and 6 bases, there was a span of 10 bases. The germline V gene has CDR1 MGHRA and CDR2 YSYEKL. The CDR3 here is CASSRLSSQPQHF. The CDR3 bases are TGCGCCAGCAGCCGTCTCTCTAGTCAGCCCCAGCATTTT.

The rearrangement links TRBV19 to TRBJ1-5; 7 positions match TRBD1. V gave up 9 bases and J gave up 2 bases; unmatched junction bases: 19. The CDR3 covers 18 residues. Per the germline V gene, CDR1 is LNHDA and CDR2 is SQIVND (reference sequence). The CDR3 here is CASKPTGATGRGNQPQHF. In nucleotides, the CDR3 is TGTGCCAGCAAACCCACAGGGGCCACGGGTAGGGGCAATCAGCCCCAGCATTTT.

The chain links TRBV28 to TRBJ2-7, with D tentatively TRBD2 (5 bases). Germline V gives CDR1 MDHEN, CDR2 SYDVKM. The CDR3 length is 15 residues. V was clipped by 4 bases and J by 4 bases, with 17 bases between them. This CDR3 is CASSSPSVSEYEQYF. The CDR3 nucleotides read TGTGCCAGCAGTTCCCCTTCGGTTAGCGAGTACGAGCAGTACTTC.

V is TRBV5-6 and J is TRBJ2-6; TRBD1 aligns across 7 bases. CDR3 size: 14 residues. Per germline, CDR1 SGHDT and CDR2 YYEEEE. J was trimmed by 3 bases and V by 6 bases; bases with no gene match: 3. DNA for the CDR3: TGTGCCAGCACCCCAGGGGGTGGGGCCAACGTCCTGACTTTC. Protein product: CASTPGGGANVLTF.